The next 32 T cell receptor beta chains were all read from a single sample in a study of cytomegalovirus exposure and HLA in healthy donors. PCR employed 60 Vbeta and 13 Jbeta primers. Sequencing used immunoSEQ multiplex PCR; TCRdb keeps in-frame clones, though not all of them. Its table records tens of thousands of clones. The sample consisted of PBMCs. These receptor sequences come from a woman in her 30s in good health and CMV-seronegative.

The chain recombines TRBV29-1 with TRBJ2-3; possibly TRBD2 for D (7 bases). Trimming stripped 6 bases from V and 0 bases from J, with 16 bases between. Per the germline V gene, CDR1 is SQVTM and CDR2 is ANQGSEA. The CDR3 spans 15 residues. The CDR3 nucleotides read TGCAGCGTCCCAAAGGGCGGGGGCAGCACAGATACGCAGTATTTT. Residues: CSVPKGGGSTDTQYF.

The chain joins TRBV7-9 to TRBJ2-1; a weak D match, TRBD2 (6 bases). CDR3 length equals 12 residues. Between the trimmed V and J ends, which lost 0 bases and 12 bases, there was a span of 9 bases. Germline-derived CDR1 and CDR2 are SEHNR and FQNEAQ (reference sequence). The CDR3 DNA reads as TGTGCCAGCAGCTTAGCAGGGACTGGGCAGTTCTTC. This codes for CASSLAGTGQFF. The variable domain in full, completed from reference TRBV7-9 and TRBJ2-1, reads DTGVSQNPRHKITKRGQNVTFRCDPISEHNRLYWYRQTLGQGPEFLTYFQNEAQLEKSRLLSDRFSAERPKGSFSTLEIQRTEQGDSAMYLCASSLAGTGQFFGPGTRLTVL.

The gene calls are TRBV2 and TRBJ2-3, with 10 bases lining up with TRBD2. The CDR3 sequence is 17 residues long. Trimming removed 5 bases from V and 4 bases from J; junction bases left unmatched: 12. The germline gives CDR1 SNHLY, CDR2 FYNNEI. In nucleotides, the CDR3 is TGTGCCAGCAGTCTAGCGGGGGCCTACAAAGTAGCAGATACGCAGTATTTT. Translating it yields CASSLAGAYKVADTQYF.

CDR3 DNA: TGTGCCTGGAATGACGGGTCCACCGACAATGAGCAGTTCTTC. Translating it yields CAWNDGSTDNEQFF. V and J are TRBV30 and TRBJ2-1; D is unclear. V gave up 4 bases and J gave up 5 bases, with 15 bases separating them. The CDR3 is 14 residues long. In germline, CDR1 is GTSNPN, CDR2 SVGIG (reference sequence).

The chain combines TRBV10-3 with TRBJ1-2, with TRBD1 as a possible D gene (5 bases). This CDR3 has 13 amino acids. V lost 10 bases and J 5 bases, leaving 17 bases between the germline ends. Germline-derived CDR1 and CDR2 are ENHRY and SYGVKD. The CDR3 reads CATGTGYGYGYTF. The CDR3 DNA is TGTGCCACCGGGACTGGCTATGGGTATGGCTACACCTTC.

This chain links TRBV5-4 with TRBJ1-2, with 7 positions matching TRBD1. CDR3 size: 14 residues. J lost 6 bases, V lost 4 bases, and 9 bases had no gene match. Per the germline V gene, CDR1 is SGHNT and CDR2 is YYREEE (reference sequence). The CDR3 DNA reads as TGTGCCAGCAGCCACCCCGGGACAGCGAATGGCTACACCTTC. Translating gives CASSHPGTANGYTF.

CDR3 DNA: TGTGCCAGCTCACCAGGGACTGGACCGAATCAGCCCCAGCATTTT. Translation gives CASSPGTGPNQPQHF. V is TRBV18 and J is TRBJ1-5, with D possibly TRBD1 on 5 matching bases. The CDR3 is 15 residues long. Germline CDR1 and CDR2: KGHSH and LQKENI. V gave up 2 bases and J gave up 4 bases, with 12 bases separating them.

The genes are TRBV5-1 and TRBJ2-7; the match to TRBD1 covers 11 bases. In germline, CDR1 is SGHRS, CDR2 YFSETQ. V shed 0 bases and J 2 bases; nucleotides not matched to a gene: 4. This CDR3 spans 16 amino acids. CDR3 residues: CASSLAGTGGPYEQYF. CDR3 in DNA: TGCGCCAGCAGCTTGGCCGGGACAGGGGGACCCTACGAGCAGTACTTC.

The V and J genes are TRBV6-5 and TRBJ1-1; TRBD1 might be the D (6 bases). Germline CDR1 reads MNHEY; CDR2 reads SVGAGI. CDR3 length: 13 residues. Trimming removed 4 bases at V and 5 bases at J, with 11 bases between. CDR3 sequence reads: CASSWGGLTEAFF. CDR3 in DNA: TGTGCCAGCAGTTGGGGGGGGCTTACTGAAGCTTTCTTT.

The V gene is TRBV28, the J gene TRBJ2-1, with 12 bases matching TRBD2. The junction had 8 bases not matched to a gene; V was cut back by 5 bases and J by 0 bases. CDR1 MDHEN and CDR2 SYDVKM come from the germline V gene. The length of the CDR3 is 18 residues. The CDR3 nucleotides are TGTGCCAGCAGTCCTCTAGCGGGGGGGGAAAGCTCCTACAATGAGCAGTTCTTC. Translating gives CASSPLAGGESSYNEQFF.

The chain combines TRBV5-6 with TRBJ2-7, with 9 bases that match TRBD1. The CDR3 extends over 15 amino acids. Germline V gives CDR1 SGHDT, CDR2 YYEEEE. V lost 4 bases and J lost 2; bases outside the gene matches: 7. Here the CDR3 reads CASSPRGTGTYEQYF. DNA for the CDR3: TGTGCCAGCAGCCCTCGTGGGACAGGGACCTACGAGCAGTACTTC.

V is TRBV29-1 and J is TRBJ2-3, with D tentatively TRBD1 (6 bases). The CDR3 loop spans 10 amino acids. The V and J ends lost 7 bases and 4 bases respectively, with 6 bases between them. Germline CDR1 reads SQVTM; CDR2 reads ANQGSEA. The DNA for the CDR3 is TGCAGCGCAGGGGCAGATACGCAGTATTTT. Its protein product is CSAGADTQYF.

The chain links TRBV15 to TRBJ1-2; 10 bases are a match to TRBD1. Germline V gene lookup returns CDR1 LNHNV and CDR2 YYDKDF (reference sequence). V shed 1 base and J 2 bases; nucleotides not matched to a gene: 1. The CDR3 is 15 amino acids. The CDR3: CATSRVGQGNYGYTF. The CDR3 region has the DNA TGTGCCACCAGCAGAGTGGGACAGGGGAACTATGGCTACACCTTC. Drawing the rest from reference TRBV15 and TRBJ1-2, the complete variable domain is DAMVIQNPRYQVTQFGKPVTLSCSQTLNHNVMYWYQQKSSQAPKLLFHYYDKDFNNEADTPDNFQSRRPNTSFCFLDIRSPGLGDTAMYLCATSRVGQGNYGYTFGSGTRLTVV.

This rearrangement joins TRBV18 to TRBJ1-1; D unresolved. Germline V gives CDR1 KGHSH, CDR2 LQKENI. Between the trimmed V and J ends, which lost 1 base and 5 bases, there was a span of 14 bases. CDR3 length: 15 residues. The CDR3 sequence is CASSPLGGDKTEAFF. CDR3 nucleotides: TGTGCCAGCTCACCACTCGGCGGGGATAAGACTGAAGCTTTCTTT.

The chain recombines TRBV19 with TRBJ2-1; a possible D gene is TRBD1 (6 bases). The CDR3 contains 13 residues. Germline assignment: CDR1 LNHDA and CDR2 SQIVND (reference sequence). Trimming left V 5 bases short and J 6 bases short, with 11 bases between. Here the CDR3 reads CASSAQGSNEQFF. For the CDR3, the DNA is TGTGCCAGTAGTGCCCAGGGGTCCAATGAGCAGTTCTTC.

The chain carries TRBV5-1 and TRBJ1-2, with 8 bases lining up with TRBD1. From germline, CDR1 is SGHRS and CDR2 YFSETQ. The CDR3 has 13 amino acids. V trimming: 5 bases; J trimming: 6 bases; junction bases outside the gene matches: 6. The CDR3 nucleotides read TGCGCCAGCAGACCGACAGGGGTGAATGGCTACACCTTC. Its protein product is CASRPTGVNGYTF.

This chain uses TRBV4-1 with TRBJ1-4; TRBD1 is a possible D gene (5 bases). The V end lost 3 bases, the J end lost 7 bases, and 12 bases lay between the germline ends. The CDR3 totals 14 residues. Germline V CDR1 and CDR2: MGHRA, YSYEKL. The CDR3 region is CASSQGGVGEKLFF. CDR3 coding DNA: TGCGCCAGCAGCCAGGGAGGGGTCGGTGAAAAACTGTTTTTT.

J is TRBJ2-3 and V is TRBV4-1; 13 nucleotides align to TRBD2. After removal of 0 bases from V and 4 bases from J, the junction contained 4 bases not matched to a gene. There are 17 residues in the CDR3. CDR1 is MGHRA and CDR2 is YSYEKL in the germline V gene. The CDR3 protein is CASSQEGLAGAADTQYF. The DNA of the CDR3 is TGCGCCAGCAGCCAAGAAGGACTAGCGGGAGCGGCAGATACGCAGTATTTT.

This chain connects TRBV6-1 to TRBJ2-7, with 12 bases fitting TRBD1. CDR3 length: 16 residues. CDR1 is MNHNS, CDR2 SASEGT, per germline. J was trimmed by 5 bases and V by 3 bases; bases with no gene match: 8. The chain's CDR3 is CASSDHGTGGINEQYF. In DNA form, the CDR3 reads TGTGCCAGCAGTGATCACGGGACAGGGGGCATCAACGAGCAGTACTTC.

V usage is TRBV6-5 and J usage is TRBJ1-1; a possible D gene is TRBD1 (5 bases). With 5 bases removed from V and 3 bases from J, the gap between germline ends came to 10 bases. Germline V gene lookup returns CDR1 MNHEY and CDR2 SVGAGI. CDR3 length: 13 residues. CDR3: CASSPGGDTEAFF. DNA of the CDR3: TGTGCCAGCAGTCCCGGGGGGGACACTGAAGCTTTCTTT.

The chain employs TRBV6-1 and TRBJ1-4; D may be TRBD1 (6 bases). V was shortened by 6 bases and J by 8 bases, with 13 bases between the two germline ends. This CDR3 spans 13 amino acids. The germline CDR1 and CDR2 sequences are MNHNS and SASEGT. CDR3 sequence: CASRGGEWEKLFF. In DNA, the CDR3 is TGTGCCAGCAGAGGGGGGGAGTGGGAAAAACTGTTTTTT.

The chain uses TRBV19 and TRBJ1-4; 8 nucleotides align to TRBD1. Germline loops: CDR1 LNHDA, CDR2 SQIVND (reference sequence). CDR3 size: 14 residues. Trimming took 4 bases from V and 10 from J; bases not matched to a gene: 8. This chain's CDR3 is CASSNRDRLGKLFF. The CDR3 DNA reads TGTGCCAGTAGTAACCGGGACAGGCTCGGAAAACTGTTTTTT. The complete variable domain, with remaining parts taken from reference TRBV19 and TRBJ1-4, reads DGGITQSPKYLFRKEGQNVTLSCEQNLNHDAMYWYRQDPGQGLRLIYYSQIVNDFQKGDIAEGYSVSREKKESFPLTVTSAQKNPTAFYLCASSNRDRLGKLFFGSGTQLSVL.

The chain carries TRBV15 and TRBJ2-3; perhaps TRBD2 as D (6 bases). Trimming cost V 4 bases and J 5 bases, with 16 bases left between them. Germline values: CDR1 LNHNV, CDR2 YYDKDF (reference sequence). The CDR3 has 15 residues. CDR3 sequence (DNA): TGTGCCACCAGCAACAATCGGGAGTGGGGAGATACGCAGTATTTT. This encodes CATSNNREWGDTQYF.

This rearrangement joins TRBV29-1 to TRBJ2-7, with D perhaps matching TRBD2 (7 bases). The CDR3 has 12 residues. The germline V and J ends were trimmed by 1 base and 6 bases, with 10 bases remaining between them. CDR1 and CDR2 (germline): SQVTM, ANQGSEA. The DNA of the CDR3 is TGCAGCGTTGAAGGGGGGGGGCGCGAGCAGTACTTC. Translating it yields CSVEGGGREQYF.

The rearrangement links TRBV6-1 to TRBJ2-7, with 7 bases lining up with TRBD2. V was pared by 7 bases and J by 1 base, with 4 bases of the junction left unmatched. Germline lookup yields CDR1 MNHNS and CDR2 SASEGT. The CDR3 has 13 amino acids. This CDR3 is CASNRGESYEQYF. DNA of the CDR3: TGTGCCAGCAATCGGGGGGAATCCTACGAGCAGTACTTC.

J is TRBJ1-1 and V is TRBV7-9; perhaps TRBD1 as D (5 bases). Trimming pared 1 base from V and 4 bases from J, leaving 13 bases between. The CDR3 has 15 amino acids. Germline V gene sequence: CDR1 SEHNR, CDR2 FQNEAQ (reference sequence). CDR3 in DNA: TGTGCCAGCAGCTTAGGTGGAGGGGAGGGCACTGAAGCTTTCTTT. It is translated as CASSLGGGEGTEAFF.

The V call is TRBV4-2, the J call TRBJ2-7, with D hard to call. CDR3 length equals 13 residues. Trimming stripped 1 base from V and 3 bases from J, with 7 bases between. CDR1 and CDR2 (germline): LGHNA, YNFKEQ. In DNA, the CDR3 is TGTGCCAGCAGCCAAGGACTCGGCTACGAGCAGTACTTC. As protein: CASSQGLGYEQYF.

The V call is TRBV5-1, the J call TRBJ1-1, with D maybe TRBD1 (6 bases). CDR1 and CDR2 from the germline V gene are SGHRS and YFSETQ. This CDR3 has 12 residues. Deletions cut 5 bases from V and 3 bases from J, with 8 bases between. Written as DNA, the CDR3 is TGCGCCAGCAGGGCAGGGGACACTGAAGCTTTCTTT. Residues: CASRAGDTEAFF.

This chain connects TRBV6-1 to TRBJ2-7; TRBD2 might be the D (5 bases). Trimming left V 5 bases short and J 4 bases short, with 18 bases between. CDR1 is MNHNS and CDR2 is SASEGT in the germline V gene. This CDR3 comprises 15 residues. This chain's CDR3 is CASSPRDLLLYEQYF. CDR3 coding DNA: TGTGCCAGCAGTCCCCGGGATTTACTACTATACGAGCAGTACTTC.

V is TRBV7-2 and J is TRBJ1-1; D is undetermined. The CDR3 spans 11 residues. The germline V and J ends were trimmed by 8 bases and 7 bases, with 11 bases remaining between them. In germline, CDR1 is SGHTA, CDR2 FQGNSA. The CDR3 DNA follows: TGTGCCAGCGGCTCGGCGGATGAAGCTTTCTTT. Translating gives CASGSADEAFF.

The chain employs TRBV27 and TRBJ2-7, with a possible D match to TRBD1 (6 bases). CDR1 is MNHEY, CDR2 SMNVEV, per germline (reference sequence). The ends were cut back, 0 bases at V and 2 bases at J, with 8 bases in the middle. The length of the CDR3 is 14 residues. CDR3 in DNA: TGTGCCAGCAGTTTATCGACAGGACCCTACGAGCAGTACTTC. This sequence encodes CASSLSTGPYEQYF.

The chain employs TRBV5-1 and TRBJ2-5, with 7 nucleotides matching TRBD2. Trimming cost V 1 base and J 4 bases; bases outside gene matches: 7. This CDR3 comprises 15 residues. Germline V CDR1 and CDR2: SGHRS, YFSETQ. This chain's CDR3 is CASSLRGGPGETQYF. The CDR3 nucleotides read TGCGCCAGCAGCTTGCGGGGAGGGCCGGGAGAGACCCAGTACTTC.